The next 15 T cell receptor beta chains were all read from a single sample in a study of human T cells and chemical hapten exposure. Time point described: pre-sensitization, week 0. Treatment meaning: therapeutic diphenylcyclopropenone sensitization with weekly scalp DPC. TCRdb reprocessed the RACE reads via MiXCR and lists one record per CDR3 protein. The sample lists about 68,000 distinct CDR3 sequences; 10% to 11% were seen once. The sequencing used whole blood, collected in connection with sensitization to the hapten diphenylcyclopropenone (DPC). The receptors originated from a woman aged 45-65 years with alopecia areata. Some clones in this sample may be carry-over from other donors' samples.

In this sample, this clonotype turned up many times. The rearrangement joins TRBV18 to TRBJ1-4, with D maybe TRBD1 (5 bases). V lost 0 bases to trimming and J lost 8 bases, with 13 bases between them. Looked up from germline, CDR1 is KGHSH and CDR2 is LQKENI. This CDR3 comprises 15 residues. The CDR3: CASSPPSGSVEKLFF. The CDR3 bases are TGTGCCAGCTCACCACCTTCAGGGTCGGTCGAAAAACTGTTTTTT.

The chain uses TRBV20-1 and TRBJ1-5, with 10 bases identical to TRBD1. The CDR3 consists of 18 residues. Germline CDR1 reads DFQATT; CDR2 reads SNEGSKA (reference sequence). The trim removed 3 bases at V and 0 bases at J, leaving 11 bases unmatched. The CDR3 DNA follows: TGCAGTGCTAGGGGACAGGGGAAACTTACGCTTAGCAATCAGCCCCAGCATTTT. Translated, it gives CSARGQGKLTLSNQPQHF.

This chain uses TRBV7-9 with TRBJ2-1, with D tentatively TRBD1 or TRBD2 (5 bases each). V lost 4 bases and J lost 2, with 18 bases in between. The CDR3 contains 17 residues. Germline CDR1 SEHNR, CDR2 FQNEAQ (reference sequence). In DNA form, the CDR3 reads TGTGCCAGCAGCTATAATTCCGGGCCGGGGCCCTACAATGAGCAGTTCTTC. Protein product: CASSYNSGPGPYNEQFF. The complete variable domain, with remaining parts taken from reference TRBV7-9 and TRBJ2-1, reads DTGVSQNPRHKITKRGQNVTFRCDPISEHNRLYWYRQTLGQGPEFLTYFQNEAQLEKSRLLSDRFSAERPKGSFSTLEIQRTEQGDSAMYLCASSYNSGPGPYNEQFFGPGTRLTVL.

This clonotype has a handful of counts. The chain combines TRBV5-1 with TRBJ1-2; TRBD1 might be the D (6 bases). V lost 0 bases to trimming and J lost 3 bases, with 9 bases between them. This CDR3 spans 14 amino acids. The germline V gene has CDR1 SGHRS and CDR2 YFSETQ. Here the CDR3 reads CASSLGDIDYGYTF. The CDR3 DNA follows: TGCGCCAGCAGCTTGGGGGACATCGACTATGGCTACACCTTC.

In its sample, this clonotype was seen many times. This chain joins TRBV4-3 and TRBJ1-1; D remains ambiguous. V shed 0 bases and J shed 5 bases, with 13 bases lying between them. The CDR3 extends over 15 amino acids. Germline lookup yields CDR1 LGHNA and CDR2 YSLEER. The chain's CDR3 is CASSQDTPSRTEAFF. CDR3 nucleotides: TGCGCCAGCAGCCAAGATACCCCGAGCCGGACTGAAGCTTTCTTT.

The table lists this clonotype with a count of one. A read error may explain this, as a much larger clone is one base away. The CDR3 DNA follows: TGTGTCAGCAGTTCTCGCCTAGCGGGGAAAGATACGCAGTATTTT. Protein: CVSSSRLAGKDTQYF. V usage is TRBV6-2 or TRBV6-3 and J usage is TRBJ2-3, with 9 positions matching TRBD2. In germline, CDR1 is MNHEY, CDR2 SVGEGT. CDR3 length equals 15 residues.

This clonotype has at least ten counts. The chain uses TRBV20-1 and TRBJ2-3; 14 bases match TRBD2. The CDR3 sequence is 18 residues long. Germline V lookup: CDR1 DFQATT, CDR2 SNEGSKA (reference sequence). Losses at the gene ends were 3 bases for V and 1 base for J; bases not matched to a gene: 9. For the CDR3, the DNA is TGCAGTGCTAGGGGACTAGCGGGGGCCATAAGAGGCACAGATACGCAGTATTTT. This gives the protein CSARGLAGAIRGTDTQYF.

This clonotype was recorded a few times. This chain uses TRBV4-2 with TRBJ2-7, with a weak D call TRBD2 (6 bases). The germline V gene has CDR1 LGHNA and CDR2 YNFKEQ. V gave up 0 bases and J gave up 5 bases, with 20 bases separating them. The CDR3 is made up of 17 amino acids. The CDR3 loop reads CASSQEGVYGTPHEQYF. The CDR3 DNA is TGTGCCAGCAGCCAAGAGGGTGTGTACGGGACTCCCCACGAGCAGTACTTC.

The J gene is TRBJ1-5, the V gene TRBV6-2 or TRBV6-3; D perhaps matches TRBD1 (5 bases). Germline assignment: CDR1 MNHEY and CDR2 SVGEGT. CDR3 length: 15 residues. V shed 6 bases and J shed 1 base, with 13 bases lying between them. The CDR3 DNA follows: TGTGCCAGCAGGCAGGGACTGTCGAGCAATCAGCCCCAGCATTTT. This sequence encodes CASRQGLSSNQPQHF.

This clonotype was seen ten or more times. This chain connects TRBV9 to TRBJ2-5; 9 positions match TRBD2. Germline trimming cut 0 bases from V and 5 bases from J; bases unmatched to any gene: 14. In germline, CDR1 is SGDLS, CDR2 YYNGEE. The CDR3 is 18 amino acids. Here the CDR3 DNA reads TGTGCCAGCAGCGTAGGAACCCTAATAGCGGGAGTAGGGGAGACCCAGTACTTC. This encodes CASSVGTLIAGVGETQYF. Combining the CDR3 with reference TRBV9 and TRBJ2-5 gives the whole variable domain DSGVTQTPKHLITATGQRVTLRCSPRSGDLSVYWYQQSLDQGLQFLIQYYNGEERAKGNILERFSAQQFPDLHSELNLSSLELGDSALYFCASSVGTLIAGVGETQYFGPGTRLLVL.

This clonotype has more than one count but fewer than ten. The V and J genes are TRBV20-1 and TRBJ2-7, with D possibly called TRBD1 or TRBD2 (5 bases each). Per germline, CDR1 DFQATT and CDR2 SNEGSKA (reference sequence). Trimming pared 3 bases from V and 2 bases from J, leaving 8 bases between. The CDR3 is 12 residues long. The CDR3 region is CSASGDAYEQYF. CDR3 coding DNA: TGCAGTGCTAGCGGGGACGCCTACGAGCAGTACTTC.

The chain combines TRBV28 with TRBJ1-4, with 10 positions matching TRBD1. The J segment lost 7 bases and the V segment lost 6 bases, leaving 5 bases of the junction unmatched. Germline assignment: CDR1 MDHEN and CDR2 SYDVKM. This CDR3 has 14 amino acids. CDR3 sequence: CASRRQGAAEKLFF. In nucleotides, the CDR3 is TGTGCCAGCAGGAGACAGGGGGCTGCTGAAAAACTGTTTTTT.

This clonotype was observed a handful of times. The CDR3 sequence: CSVDTGIGGANVLTF. In DNA form, the CDR3 reads TGCAGCGTTGACACAGGTATTGGCGGGGCCAACGTCCTGACTTTC. The V gene is TRBV29-1, the J gene TRBJ2-6; a possible D gene is TRBD1 (5 bases). Per the germline V gene, CDR1 is SQVTM and CDR2 is ANQGSEA. V lost 3 bases and J 4 bases, leaving 13 bases between the germline ends. The CDR3 has 15 residues.

The chain couples TRBV12-3 or TRBV12-4 to TRBJ2-1; 9 bases match TRBD1. The CDR3 sequence is 17 residues long. V gave up 6 bases and J gave up 1 base; unmatched junction bases: 10. The DNA of the CDR3 is TGTGCCAGCAGCTCGGGCCGGGACAGGGTATCCTACAATGAGCAGTTCTTC. Amino acid sequence: CASSSGRDRVSYNEQFF.

CDR3 sequence: CASSLQGVRTDTQYF. CDR3 sequence (DNA): TGCGCCAGCAGCTTACAGGGGGTCCGCACAGATACGCAGTATTTT. The gene calls are TRBV5-1 and TRBJ2-3; 8 bases match TRBD1. The junction had 3 bases not matched to a gene; V was cut back by 2 bases and J by 1 base. CDR3 size: 15 residues. Germline CDR1 and CDR2: SGHRS and YFSETQ.